These 6 T cell receptor beta chains were sequenced from one sample in a study of identical twins. TCRdb itself ran the 5' RACE reads through MiXCR, one entry per CDR3 protein. Altogether approximately 600,000 distinct CDR3 sequences are present, roughly 9.9% being singletons, with the ten largest covering roughly 3%. This same sample was also taken into another study, of yellow fever vaccine responses in identical twins.

The sequenced sample consisted of PBMCs. These receptors were obtained from a woman aged 18-35 years in good health.

This clonotype occurred many times. This chain uses TRBV6-1 with TRBJ2-7; perhaps D is TRBD1 or TRBD2 (5 bases each). The germline gives CDR1 MNHNS, CDR2 SASEGT. The CDR3 totals 15 residues. The V and J ends lost 6 bases and 6 bases respectively, with 21 bases between them. The DNA of the CDR3 is TGTGCCAGCAGCCGAGGGGCTAGCTATGAGACCGAGCAGTACTTC. Translating it yields CASSRGASYETEQYF.

This clonotype was counted ten times or more. The rearrangement links TRBV6-1 to TRBJ2-3, with 13 bases fitting TRBD2. The CDR3 totals 16 residues. The germline V gene encodes CDR1 MNHNS and CDR2 SASEGT. The ends lost 10 bases at V and 1 base at J; junction bases unmatched: 8. The CDR3 region has the DNA TGTGCCACCTCCGGGACTAGCGGGAAACGCACAGATACGCAGTATTTT. Translating it yields CATSGTSGKRTDTQYF.

There are a few counts of this clonotype. The chain employs TRBV7-2 and TRBJ2-7; tentatively, D is TRBD1 (6 bases). Germline loops: CDR1 SGHTA, CDR2 FQGNSA. The CDR3 is made up of 12 amino acids. The ends were cut back, 5 bases at V and 5 bases at J, with 10 bases in the middle. The CDR3 loop is CASSLQGHEQYF. The CDR3 region has the DNA TGTGCCAGCAGCCTACAGGGCCACGAGCAGTACTTC.

The V and J genes are TRBV28 and TRBJ1-1, with 7 bases aligning to TRBD1. From germline, CDR1 is MDHEN and CDR2 SYDVKM. The CDR3 has 14 amino acids. V gave up 4 bases and J gave up 10 bases; unmatched junction bases: 12. The DNA of the CDR3 is TGTGCCAGCAGTTCGCCCCTAGGGGGCTGGGGAGCTTTCTTT. This gives the protein CASSSPLGGWGAFF.

The DNA for the CDR3 is TGTGCCACCAGCTTAGCTGGGACAGTCGGGCGCGACGAGCAGTACTTC. Encoded protein: CATSLAGTVGRDEQYF. V usage is TRBV15 and J usage is TRBJ2-7; 7 bases match TRBD1. The CDR3 is made up of 16 amino acids. Unmatched junction bases numbered 15, after V lost 5 bases and J lost 5 bases. The germline gives CDR1 LNHNV, CDR2 YYDKDF (reference sequence).

The J gene is TRBJ1-1, the V gene TRBV12-3 or TRBV12-4, with 7 positions matching TRBD1. V lost 3 bases, J lost 7 bases, and 5 bases stayed unmatched. The CDR3 extends over 13 amino acids. The CDR3 region has the DNA TGTGCCAGCAGTTTTAGGAGGGACAGTGAAGCTTTCTTT. Its translation is CASSFRRDSEAFF.